This T cell receptor beta chain was recovered during a study of T cells in Graves' hyperthyroidism and ophthalmopathy. This CDR3 spans 14 amino acids. V lost 0 bases and J 5 bases, leaving 9 bases between the germline ends. CDR1 SEHNR and CDR2 FQNEAQ come from the germline V gene (reference sequence). Researchers took RNA transcripts and amplified the TCR beta CDR3 regions from them. HTBI primers were used for first-round RT-PCR of the TCR CDR3. One entry per CDR3 protein, called by TCRdb with MiXCR from the multiplex PCR reads. The sample lists approximately 600,000 distinct CDR3 sequences, about 14% occurring once. Uncontrolled infection, other autoimmune disease, pregnancy or lactation excluded patients. This clonotype was picked up many times.

The TCR comes from a woman aged 35 to 49 with Graves' ophthalmopathy. This chain connects TRBV7-9 to TRBJ2-3; the D is unclear. The material sequenced was blood. CDR3 DNA: TGTGCCAGCAGCTTAGCGGCTGTCAGAGATACGCAGTATTTT. It codes for CASSLAAVRDTQYF.